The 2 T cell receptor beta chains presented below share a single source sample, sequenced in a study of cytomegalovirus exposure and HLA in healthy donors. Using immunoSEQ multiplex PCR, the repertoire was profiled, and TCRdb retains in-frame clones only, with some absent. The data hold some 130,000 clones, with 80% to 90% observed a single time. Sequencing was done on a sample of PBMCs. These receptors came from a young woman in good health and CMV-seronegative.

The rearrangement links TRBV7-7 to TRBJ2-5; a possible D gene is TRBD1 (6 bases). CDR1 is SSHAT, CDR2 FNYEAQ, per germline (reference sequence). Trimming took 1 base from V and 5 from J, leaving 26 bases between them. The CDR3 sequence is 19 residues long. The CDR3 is CASSLVGQGPQTRPETQYF. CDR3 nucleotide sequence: TGTGCCAGCAGCTTAGTGGGTCAGGGGCCACAAACCCGACCGGAGACCCAGTACTTC. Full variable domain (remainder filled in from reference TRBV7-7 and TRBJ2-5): GAGVSQSPRYKVTKRGQDVTLRCDPISSHATLYWYQQALGQGPEFLTYFNYEAQPDKSGLPSDRFSAERPEGSISTLTIQRTEQRDSAMYRCASSLVGQGPQTRPETQYFGPGTRLLVL.

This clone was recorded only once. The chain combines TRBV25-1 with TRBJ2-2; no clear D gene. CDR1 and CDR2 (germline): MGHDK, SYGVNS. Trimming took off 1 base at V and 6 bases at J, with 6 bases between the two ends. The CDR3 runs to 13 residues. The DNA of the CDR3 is TGTGCCAGCAGTGAATTCCGGGCCGGGGAGCTGTTTTTT. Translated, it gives CASSEFRAGELFF.